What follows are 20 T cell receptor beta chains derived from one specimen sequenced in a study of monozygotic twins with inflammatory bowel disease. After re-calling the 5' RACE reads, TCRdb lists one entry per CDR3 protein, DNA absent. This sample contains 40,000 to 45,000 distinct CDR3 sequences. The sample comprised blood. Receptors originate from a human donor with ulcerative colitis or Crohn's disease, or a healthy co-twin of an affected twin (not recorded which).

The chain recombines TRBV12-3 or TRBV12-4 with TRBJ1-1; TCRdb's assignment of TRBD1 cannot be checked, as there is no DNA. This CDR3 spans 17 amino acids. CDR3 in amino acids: CASSFFLGASWYAEAFF.

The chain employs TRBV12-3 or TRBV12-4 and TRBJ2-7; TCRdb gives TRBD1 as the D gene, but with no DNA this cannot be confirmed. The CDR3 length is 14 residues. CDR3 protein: CASTLTRGGAEQYF.

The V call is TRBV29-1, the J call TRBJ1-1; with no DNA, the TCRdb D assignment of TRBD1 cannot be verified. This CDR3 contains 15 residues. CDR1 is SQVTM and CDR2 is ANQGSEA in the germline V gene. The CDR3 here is CSVAPGQGAFRRAFF. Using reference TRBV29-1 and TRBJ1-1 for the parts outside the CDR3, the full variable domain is SAVISQKPSRDICQRGTSLTIQCQVDSQVTMMFWYRQQPGQSLTLIATANQGSEATYESGFVIDKFPISRPNLTFSTLTVSNMSPEDSSIYLCSVAPGQGAFRRAFFGQGTRLTVV.

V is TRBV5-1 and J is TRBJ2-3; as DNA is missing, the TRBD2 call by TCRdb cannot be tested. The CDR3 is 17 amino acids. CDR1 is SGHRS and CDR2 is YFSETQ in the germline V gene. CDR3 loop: CASSWGETSGRADTQYF. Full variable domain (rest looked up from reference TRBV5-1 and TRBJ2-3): KAGVTQTPRYLIKTRGQQVTLSCSPISGHRSVSWYQQTPGQGLQFLFEYFSETQRNKGNFPGRFSGRQFSNSRSEMNVSTLELGDSALYLCASSWGETSGRADTQYFGPGTRLTVL.

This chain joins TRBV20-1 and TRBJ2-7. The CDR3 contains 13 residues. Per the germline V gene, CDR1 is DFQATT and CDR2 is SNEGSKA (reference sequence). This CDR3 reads CSARARGSYEQYF.

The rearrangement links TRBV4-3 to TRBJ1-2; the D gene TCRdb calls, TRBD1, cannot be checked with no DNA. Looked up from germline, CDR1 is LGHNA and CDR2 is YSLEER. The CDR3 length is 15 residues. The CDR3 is CASSQGQGESYGYTF.

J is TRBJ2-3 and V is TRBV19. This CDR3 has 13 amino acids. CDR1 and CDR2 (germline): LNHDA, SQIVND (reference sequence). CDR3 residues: CASNSAFTDTQYF.

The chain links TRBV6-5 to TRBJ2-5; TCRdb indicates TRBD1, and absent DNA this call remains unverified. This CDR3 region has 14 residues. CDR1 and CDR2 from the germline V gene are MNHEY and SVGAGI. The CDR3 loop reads CASSYSQGTETQYF.

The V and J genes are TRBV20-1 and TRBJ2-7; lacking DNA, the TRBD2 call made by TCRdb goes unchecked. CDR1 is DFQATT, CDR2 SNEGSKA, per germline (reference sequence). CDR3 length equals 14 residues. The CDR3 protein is CSARALAGVMGQYF.

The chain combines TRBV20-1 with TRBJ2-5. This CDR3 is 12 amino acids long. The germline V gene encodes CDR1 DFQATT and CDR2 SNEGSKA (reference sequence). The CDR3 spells CSARTTQETQYF.

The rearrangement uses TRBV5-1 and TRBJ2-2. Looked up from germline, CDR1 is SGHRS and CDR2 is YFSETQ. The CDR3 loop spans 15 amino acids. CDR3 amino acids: CASSSLGDDTGELFF.

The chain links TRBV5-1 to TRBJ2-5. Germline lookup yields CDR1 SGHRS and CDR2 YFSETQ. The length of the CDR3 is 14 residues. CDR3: CASSLGSREETQYF. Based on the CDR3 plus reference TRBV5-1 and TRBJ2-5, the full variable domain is KAGVTQTPRYLIKTRGQQVTLSCSPISGHRSVSWYQQTPGQGLQFLFEYFSETQRNKGNFPGRFSGRQFSNSRSEMNVSTLELGDSALYLCASSLGSREETQYFGPGTRLLVL.

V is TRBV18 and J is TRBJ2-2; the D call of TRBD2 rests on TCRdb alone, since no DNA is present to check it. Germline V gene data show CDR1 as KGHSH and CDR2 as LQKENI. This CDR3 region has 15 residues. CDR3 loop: CASTTGASLSMELFF.

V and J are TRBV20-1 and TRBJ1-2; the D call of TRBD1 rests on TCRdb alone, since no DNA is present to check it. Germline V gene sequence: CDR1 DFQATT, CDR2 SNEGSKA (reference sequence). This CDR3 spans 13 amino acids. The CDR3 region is CSARPDRGFGYTF.

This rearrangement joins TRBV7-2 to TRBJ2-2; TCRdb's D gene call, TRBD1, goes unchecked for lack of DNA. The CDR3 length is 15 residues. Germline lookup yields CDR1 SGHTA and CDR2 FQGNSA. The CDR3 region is CASTPRGPGTGELFF.

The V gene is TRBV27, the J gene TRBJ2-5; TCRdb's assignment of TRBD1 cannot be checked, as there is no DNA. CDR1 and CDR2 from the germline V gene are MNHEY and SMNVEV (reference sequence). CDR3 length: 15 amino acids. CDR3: CASTTGTGPQETQYF.

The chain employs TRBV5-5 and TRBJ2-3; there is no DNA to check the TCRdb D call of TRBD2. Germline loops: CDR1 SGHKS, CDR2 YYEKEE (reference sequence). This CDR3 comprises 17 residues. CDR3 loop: CASSLRPGSPSTDTQYF.

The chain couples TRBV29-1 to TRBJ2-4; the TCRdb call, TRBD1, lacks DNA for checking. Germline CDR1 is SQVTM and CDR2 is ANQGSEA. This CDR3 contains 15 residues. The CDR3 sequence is CSVVDPLGPKNIQYF.

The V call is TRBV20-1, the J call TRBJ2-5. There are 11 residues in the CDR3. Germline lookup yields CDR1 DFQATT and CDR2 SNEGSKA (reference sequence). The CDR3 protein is CSADPRETQYF.

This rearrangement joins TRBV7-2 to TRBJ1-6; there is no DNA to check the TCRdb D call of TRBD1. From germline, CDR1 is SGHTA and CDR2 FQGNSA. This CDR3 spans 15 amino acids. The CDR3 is CASSAGQGANSPLHF.